The T cell receptor beta chain under discussion was sequenced for a study of blood T cell repertoires in COVID-19 (dated by TCRdb to 2020 to 2022). Describing the broader study: Samples from collaborators originated in the United States, Italy and Spain and spanned both the acute and convalescent phases of COVID-19. The samples were drawn from the first 160 participants of the ongoing ImmuneRACE study and from about 1,200 subjects provided by 6 global collaborators. A de-identified subject ID, COVID-19 status, age in years and sex were almost always included in the sample metadata. Where HLA class I and class II types were available, the types were taken from metadata supplied by the sample provider, not from assay-based typing. The repertoires were released in a freely available public database meant as a resource for research on the immune response to SARS-CoV-2. The material from the prospective study consisted of cDNA or gDNA derived from T cells, B-cell-depleted T cells, or PBMCs. Deeply sampled blood TCRbeta repertoires from subjects exposed to, actively infected with, or recovered from COVID-19 were included in the dataset. Results and caveats for the whole study, not just this receptor: Clinical and demographic metadata were provided uncurated, with the amount varying by source and participant.

In Seattle, one collaborating source enrolled patients while the infection was active and tracked those patients longitudinally over the course of disease. The collaborating institutions used their own protocols to collect whole blood in K2EDTA tubes. For TCRbeta analysis, collaborators shipped samples in one of three forms: frozen whole blood, isolated PBMCs, or DNA extracted from either of those sample types. A note on this clone: There is no known antigen for this receptor. The record has no base qualities; no much larger clone is one base away.

Between the V and J ends, shortened by 6 bases and 9 bases respectively, the junction contains 11 bases. From cysteine to phenylalanine, the CDR3 is 11 amino acids long. The read is trimmed to its CDR3 DNA, 33 bases read in frame from base 1. Taken from the germline V gene, the CDR1 and CDR2 loops are MDHEN and SYDVKM. TCRbeta CDR3 regions were amplified from genomic DNA by means of the immunoSEQ Assay, a bias-controlled multiplex PCR. The authors processed their data as follows. Nucleated cell counts per sample were estimated from amplification of reference gene primers within the assay. To quantify the absolute abundance of each unique TCRbeta CDR3 rearrangement, sequence reads were collapsed and filtered. For each sample, productive Simpson clonality was calculated by taking the square root of Simpson's diversity index across productive rearrangements. TCRdb re-hosts the immuneACCESS table, in-frame sequences only. Its copies lack some clones; in the studies checked, an unresolved V gene accounts for under half of them, and the cause for the rest is not known. V and J calls and clone size come straight from that table; D and trimming were deduced from the DNA. The table for this sample lists a few hundred thousand clones; 75% to 85% of them were counted only once. The ten largest clones capture 8% to 10% of the sample.

The rearrangement combines TRBV28 with TRBJ1-1; no D segment can be confidently identified. This TCR was sampled from a woman aged 80 or over with COVID-19, enrolled during active disease. The sequencing input was peripheral blood. The CDR3 protein sequence reads: CASSHQIQAFF. The nucleotides are TGTGCCAGCAGCCACCAGATCCAAGCTTTCTTT.